The present T cell receptor beta chain was sequenced within a study of CD8+ T cells in alopecia areata. About the research overall: Tofacitinib was given for 6 to 18 months, then stopped for 6 months. Severity among treated patients was scored by the percentage of scalp area affected. General study points: Researchers report lesional scalp, most notably alopecia totalis/universalis, outstripped normal scalp in clonality.

The CDR3 loop spans 17 amino acids. V trimming: 3 bases; J trimming: 5 bases; junction bases outside the gene matches: 16. Germline CDR1 reads SQVTM; CDR2 reads ANQGSEA. Regarding this clone: Its cognate antigen is unknown.

Treatment defined: oral pan-JAK inhibitor, 5-10 mg twice daily. Sorting of CD4+ and CD8+ T cells was performed on PBMCs. Reverse transcription of extracted RNA yielded cDNA, which provided the sequencing template. The repertoire was sequenced with immunoSEQ multiplex PCR; TCRdb's copy has only in-frame clones and lacks some. The data contain 210,000 or so clones, roughly three fifths of them seen just once; the ten biggest clones take up 0.95% to 1.5%. This TCR was sampled from a human donor with alopecia areata. The specimen was CD4+ T cells sorted from blood, collected around week 44, from a patient treated with tofacitinib. This rearrangement joins TRBV29-1 to TRBJ2-7, with 10 bases matching TRBD1. CDR3 DNA: TGCAGCGTTGACCTGGTACTTGACAGGGGGCGTTCAGACGAGCAGTACTTC. Protein: CSVDLVLDRGRSDEQYF.